This is a list of T cell receptor beta chains from one sample in a study of blood T cell repertoires in COVID-19. Measured with immunoSEQ multiplex PCR; TCRdb has only the in-frame clones, and not every one. This sample has roughly 200,000 clones, with about 85% found just once. Sequencing was performed on peripheral blood. Receptors were obtained from a woman aged 18 to 35 who had recovered from COVID-19. Each CDR3 is given with its conserved first and last residue. Each record gives: CDR3 DNA, CDR3 protein, V gene, D gene, clone size, J gene, CDR3 length. D genes are given only for firm matches. For some rows the clone size is stated as once, few or many, or as a class when expanded; others skip it.

CDR3 DNA: TGTGCCACCAGCAGACACCAGGGGGGCTATGGCTACACCTTC
CDR3 protein: CATSRHQGGYGYTF
V gene: TRBV15
D gene: TRBD1
clone size: once
J gene: TRBJ1-2
CDR3 length: 14

CDR3 DNA: TGTGCCAGCGGCTCGGGAGACACTGAAGCTTTCTTT
CDR3 protein: CASGSGDTEAFF
V gene: TRBV7-6
D gene: NA
clone size: NA
J gene: TRBJ1-1
CDR3 length: 12

CDR3 DNA: TGTGCCAGCAGCCCATCGGGACAGCTTAACTATGGCTACACCTTC
CDR3 protein: CASSPSGQLNYGYTF
V gene: TRBV7-3
D gene: TRBD1
clone size: NA
J gene: TRBJ1-2
CDR3 length: 15

CDR3 DNA: TGTGCCAGCAGCCAAGAAAGGACATTGAACACTGAAGCTTTCTTT
CDR3 protein: CASSQERTLNTEAFF
V gene: TRBV3-1/TRBV3-2
D gene: NA
clone size: once
J gene: TRBJ1-1
CDR3 length: 15

CDR3 DNA: TGCGCCAGCAGCCAAGATCTAACGGGACAGGGATTCTATGGCTACACCTTC
CDR3 protein: CASSQDLTGQGFYGYTF
V gene: TRBV4-3
D gene: TRBD1
clone size: NA
J gene: TRBJ1-2
CDR3 length: 17

CDR3 DNA: TGTGCCAGCAGTCGACAGGGATTAAACTACGAGCAGTACTTC
CDR3 protein: CASSRQGLNYEQYF
V gene: TRBV6-5
D gene: TRBD1
clone size: NA
J gene: TRBJ2-7
CDR3 length: 14

CDR3 DNA: TGCGCCAGCAGCCAAGATGAGGGAGACTATAATTACGAGCAGTACTTC
CDR3 protein: CASSQDEGDYNYEQYF
V gene: TRBV4-3
D gene: NA
clone size: NA
J gene: TRBJ2-7
CDR3 length: 16

CDR3 DNA: TGTGCCAGCAGCCAAGAGAAGGCGGGAGGGTCCTACAATGAGCAGTTCTTC
CDR3 protein: CASSQEKAGGSYNEQFF
V gene: TRBV3-1/TRBV3-2
D gene: TRBD2
clone size: NA
J gene: TRBJ2-1
CDR3 length: 17

CDR3 DNA: TGTGCCAGCAGCTTAGCGCGCAGGGGCACCGGGGAGCTGTTTTTT
CDR3 protein: CASSLARRGTGELFF
V gene: TRBV11-1
D gene: NA
clone size: NA
J gene: TRBJ2-2
CDR3 length: 15

CDR3 DNA: TGTGCCAGCATACGGGGGAGAGGCTACACCTTC
CDR3 protein: CASIRGRGYTF
V gene: TRBV6-5
D gene: NA
clone size: once
J gene: TRBJ1-2
CDR3 length: 11

CDR3 DNA: TGTGCCAGCGGTTGGGACATAACTGTGAGCCAAAACATTCAGTACTTC
CDR3 protein: CASGWDITVSQNIQYF
V gene: TRBV28
D gene: NA
clone size: NA
J gene: TRBJ2-4
CDR3 length: 16

CDR3 DNA: TGTGCCAGCTCACCGAGAACTAGCGGGTACAATGAGCAGTTCTTC
CDR3 protein: CASSPRTSGYNEQFF
V gene: TRBV18
D gene: TRBD2
clone size: NA
J gene: TRBJ2-1
CDR3 length: 15

CDR3 DNA: TGTGCCAGCAGCCCCACGGACTATGGCTACACCTTC
CDR3 protein: CASSPTDYGYTF
V gene: TRBV6-2/TRBV6-3
D gene: NA
clone size: NA
J gene: TRBJ1-2
CDR3 length: 12

CDR3 DNA: TGTGCCAGTAGTATTCCAAGCCCGGAGGGCTACACCTTC
CDR3 protein: CASSIPSPEGYTF
V gene: TRBV19
D gene: NA
clone size: NA
J gene: TRBJ1-2
CDR3 length: 13

CDR3 DNA: TGTGCCAGCTCGCTGATCGGGTCCGGGGAGCTGTTTTTT
CDR3 protein: CASSLIGSGELFF
V gene: TRBV18
D gene: NA
clone size: NA
J gene: TRBJ2-2
CDR3 length: 13

CDR3 DNA: TGCGCCAGCAGCCTAAAACAGGGGGAAGGAGAGACCCAGTACTTC
CDR3 protein: CASSLKQGEGETQYF
V gene: TRBV4-1
D gene: TRBD1
clone size: NA
J gene: TRBJ2-5
CDR3 length: 15

CDR3 DNA: TGCGCCAGCAGCCAAGAATTGTCCTGGGAAGGGGGCGAGCAGTACTTC
CDR3 protein: CASSQELSWEGGEQYF
V gene: TRBV4-3
D gene: NA
clone size: NA
J gene: TRBJ2-7
CDR3 length: 16

CDR3 DNA: TGCGCCAGCAGCCAAGATATCCAGGGGCAGTATGGCTACACCTTC
CDR3 protein: CASSQDIQGQYGYTF
V gene: TRBV4-3
D gene: NA
clone size: NA
J gene: TRBJ1-2
CDR3 length: 15

CDR3 DNA: TGTGCCAGCACTCCGACTAACACAGATACGCAGTATTTT
CDR3 protein: CASTPTNTDTQYF
V gene: TRBV19
D gene: NA
clone size: NA
J gene: TRBJ2-3
CDR3 length: 13

CDR3 DNA: TGTGCCAGCAGCCAAGGGGCTAGCGGAACCTACGAGCAGTACTTC
CDR3 protein: CASSQGASGTYEQYF
V gene: TRBV14
D gene: TRBD2
clone size: NA
J gene: TRBJ2-7
CDR3 length: 15

CDR3 DNA: TGTGCCAGCATAGGGGATGGCGAGACCGGGGAGCTGTTTTTT
CDR3 protein: CASIGDGETGELFF
V gene: TRBV6-5
D gene: NA
clone size: NA
J gene: TRBJ2-2
CDR3 length: 14

CDR3 DNA: TGTGCCAGCAGTCAACACGGGAGGGGAGGCACAGATACGCAGTATTTT
CDR3 protein: CASSQHGRGGTDTQYF
V gene: TRBV6-2/TRBV6-3
D gene: TRBD2
clone size: NA
J gene: TRBJ2-3
CDR3 length: 16

CDR3 DNA: TGTGCCAGCAGTTACGCTGCGGGGGACACTGAAGCTTTCTTT
CDR3 protein: CASSYAAGDTEAFF
V gene: TRBV6-5
D gene: NA
clone size: NA
J gene: TRBJ1-1
CDR3 length: 14

CDR3 DNA: TGCGCCAGCAGCTTTGGACAGGGCAGACAGCCCCAGCATTTT
CDR3 protein: CASSFGQGRQPQHF
V gene: TRBV23-1
D gene: TRBD1
clone size: NA
J gene: TRBJ1-5
CDR3 length: 14

CDR3 DNA: TGCGCCAGCAGCCAGGGACTAGCGGGAGTCATTGGCACAGATACGCAGTATTTT
CDR3 protein: CASSQGLAGVIGTDTQYF
V gene: TRBV5-1
D gene: TRBD2
clone size: once
J gene: TRBJ2-3
CDR3 length: 18

CDR3 DNA: TGCAGTGCCCGACAGGGGCTGCCCCAGCATTTT
CDR3 protein: CSARQGLPQHF
V gene: TRBV20-1
D gene: TRBD1
clone size: NA
J gene: TRBJ1-5
CDR3 length: 11

CDR3 DNA: TGTGCCAGCAGTGACCGGACAGGGGATGGCTATGGCTACACCTTC
CDR3 protein: CASSDRTGDGYGYTF
V gene: TRBV6-2/TRBV6-3
D gene: TRBD1
clone size: NA
J gene: TRBJ1-2
CDR3 length: 15

CDR3 DNA: TGTGCCAGCAGCCTAAAGGATCCGGGAGGGACAGATACGCAGTATTTT
CDR3 protein: CASSLKDPGGTDTQYF
V gene: TRBV5-6
D gene: TRBD2
clone size: NA
J gene: TRBJ2-3
CDR3 length: 16

CDR3 DNA: TGTGCCAGCGGCGACAGGTACACCGGGGAGCTGTTTTTT
CDR3 protein: CASGDRYTGELFF
V gene: TRBV28
D gene: NA
clone size: NA
J gene: TRBJ2-2
CDR3 length: 13

CDR3 DNA: TGCGCCAGCAGCCAAGAAGGGGGGGTCAGTTCCTACGAGCAGTACTTC
CDR3 protein: CASSQEGGVSSYEQYF
V gene: TRBV4-1
D gene: NA
clone size: NA
J gene: TRBJ2-7
CDR3 length: 16

CDR3 DNA: TGTGCCAGCAGTTACTCCCAGGGGGGACATTCACCCCTCCACTTT
CDR3 protein: CASSYSQGGHSPLHF
V gene: TRBV6-5
D gene: TRBD1
clone size: few
J gene: TRBJ1-6
CDR3 length: 15

CDR3 DNA: TGTGCCAGCAGCTGGACAGGGCGGAATGAAAAACTGTTTTTT
CDR3 protein: CASSWTGRNEKLFF
V gene: TRBV27
D gene: TRBD1
clone size: NA
J gene: TRBJ1-4
CDR3 length: 14

CDR3 DNA: TGTGCCAGCAGTCCGATACTTACCGGGACATTCCACGAGCAGTACTTC
CDR3 protein: CASSPILTGTFHEQYF
V gene: TRBV28
D gene: NA
clone size: NA
J gene: TRBJ2-7
CDR3 length: 16

CDR3 DNA: TGTGCCAGTAGTGGGGGGTGGGAGCAGTTCTTC
CDR3 protein: CASSGGWEQFF
V gene: TRBV19
D gene: NA
clone size: NA
J gene: TRBJ2-1
CDR3 length: 11

CDR3 DNA: TGTGCCAGCAAGTTAGCGGGAGGGTTAGATACGCAGTATTTT
CDR3 protein: CASKLAGGLDTQYF
V gene: TRBV5-4
D gene: TRBD2
clone size: NA
J gene: TRBJ2-3
CDR3 length: 14

CDR3 DNA: TGTGCCAGCAGCCACGGGACTAGCGGGGTCTTGGATGAGCAGTTCTTC
CDR3 protein: CASSHGTSGVLDEQFF
V gene: TRBV4-2
D gene: TRBD2
clone size: NA
J gene: TRBJ2-1
CDR3 length: 16

CDR3 DNA: TGTGCCAGCAACGAGCTAGCGGGAGACTACGAGCAGTACTTC
CDR3 protein: CASNELAGDYEQYF
V gene: TRBV2
D gene: TRBD2
clone size: NA
J gene: TRBJ2-7
CDR3 length: 14

CDR3 DNA: TGTGCCAGCAGTTCTTTCAGGGACGAGCAGTACTTC
CDR3 protein: CASSSFRDEQYF
V gene: TRBV6-5
D gene: NA
clone size: NA
J gene: TRBJ2-7
CDR3 length: 12

CDR3 DNA: TGTGCCAGCAGTTTCTCCGGGAGTGGATATGGCTACACCTTC
CDR3 protein: CASSFSGSGYGYTF
V gene: TRBV27
D gene: NA
clone size: NA
J gene: TRBJ1-2
CDR3 length: 14

CDR3 DNA: TGTGCCAGCAGTTATGGCGGTTGGGGGAGGTTTCTTGAAGCTTTCTTT
CDR3 protein: CASSYGGWGRFLEAFF
V gene: TRBV6-2/TRBV6-3
D gene: NA
clone size: NA
J gene: TRBJ1-1
CDR3 length: 16

CDR3 DNA: TGTGCCACCAGCAGAGATCTAGCGGGAGCCGCCGGGGAGCTGTTTTTT
CDR3 protein: CATSRDLAGAAGELFF
V gene: TRBV15
D gene: TRBD2
clone size: NA
J gene: TRBJ2-2
CDR3 length: 16

CDR3 DNA: TGCAGCGTTGCCTCGACAGGGGGCTACGAGCAGTACTTC
CDR3 protein: CSVASTGGYEQYF
V gene: TRBV29-1
D gene: TRBD1
clone size: large
J gene: TRBJ2-7
CDR3 length: 13